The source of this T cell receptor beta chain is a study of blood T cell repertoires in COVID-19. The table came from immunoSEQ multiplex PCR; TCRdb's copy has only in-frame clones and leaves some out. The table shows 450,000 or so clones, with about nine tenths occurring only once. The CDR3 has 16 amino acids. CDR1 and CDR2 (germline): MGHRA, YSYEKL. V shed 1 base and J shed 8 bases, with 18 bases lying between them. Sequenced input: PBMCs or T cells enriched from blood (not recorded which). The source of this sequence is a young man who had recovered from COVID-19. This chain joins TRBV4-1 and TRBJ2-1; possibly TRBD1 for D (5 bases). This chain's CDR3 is CASSQAPTDMFDEQFF. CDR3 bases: TGCGCCAGCAGCCAAGCCCCGACAGACATGTTTGATGAGCAGTTCTTC.